This paragraph covers one TCR beta chain sequence. This specimen belongs to a study of shared clonotypes between healthy human individuals. In the sorted-subset replicate PCRs, roughly 210 ng DNA, tens of thousands of T cell genomes, was used. Original analysis: ImmunoSEQ output lacked quality scores and full-length reads, limiting matched filtering. Some clones are missing from TCRdb's copy, which holds only in-frame ones; the method was immunoSEQ multiplex PCR. V and J calls plus clone size are reproduced from that table; the DNA served to infer D and trimming. The data hold around 1.1 million clones, with roughly 74% observed a single time. This CDR3 comprises 16 residues. The V gene end was trimmed by 1 base and the J gene end by 7 bases; junction bases not matched to a gene: 7. Germline CDR1 and CDR2: SGHVS and FQNEAQ.

This sequence was found in a man aged 18 to 30 in good health. Some clones in this sample may be carry-over from other donors' samples. The sequencing sample was made of memory CD4+ T cells from PBMCs. Subset described: CD45RA-negative fraction. V usage is TRBV7-8 and J usage is TRBJ2-2; 9 nucleotides match TRBD1. The CDR3 here is CASSLGGQGNRGELFF. In DNA, the CDR3 is TGTGCCAGCAGCTTAGGGGGACAGGGAAATCGCGGGGAGCTGTTTTTT.